Listed here are 26 T cell receptor beta chains from one sample, sequenced in a study of shared clonotypes between healthy human individuals. The repertoire was sequenced with immunoSEQ multiplex PCR; TCRdb's copy has only in-frame clones and lacks some. The sample holds 490,000 or so clones, 79% seen once. Material: PBMCs. These TCRs come from a woman aged 40 to 49 in good health. Some clones in this sample may be carry-over from other donors' samples.

A few counts support this clone. The genes are TRBV6-5 and TRBJ2-3; D tentatively reads TRBD1 or TRBD2 (5 bases each). Trimming cost V 0 bases and J 10 bases, with 17 bases left between them. Germline values: CDR1 MNHEY, CDR2 SVGAGI. The CDR3 totals 15 residues. The CDR3 is CASSYSRGAAQAQYF. The DNA for the CDR3 is TGTGCCAGCAGTTACTCTAGAGGGGCGGCCCAGGCGCAGTATTTT.

In DNA, the CDR3 is TGTGCCAGCAGAGGGACAGGGATTAACACTGAAGCTTTCTTT. Protein sequence: CASRGTGINTEAFF. The rearrangement links TRBV5-4 to TRBJ1-1, with 9 bases aligning to TRBD1. The germline gives CDR1 SGHNT, CDR2 YYREEE (reference sequence). This CDR3 region has 14 residues. After removal of 5 bases from V and 2 bases from J, the junction contained 4 bases not matched to a gene.

This clone was found once. The V gene is TRBV27, the J gene TRBJ2-1; 10 nucleotides agree with TRBD2. Germline V gene lookup returns CDR1 MNHEY and CDR2 SMNVEV (reference sequence). V trimming: 4 bases; J trimming: 4 bases; junction bases outside the gene matches: 10. The CDR3 is 17 amino acids. The CDR3 nucleotides are TGTGCCAGCAGTTCCCTCCGGACTAGCGGAGTTTACAATGAGCAGTTCTTC. Translation: CASSSLRTSGVYNEQFF.

The rearrangement links TRBV19 to TRBJ1-3; D remains ambiguous. The CDR3 runs 10 residues. V lost 7 bases and J 9 bases, leaving 7 bases between the germline ends. Germline lookup yields CDR1 LNHDA and CDR2 SQIVND (reference sequence). CDR3 residues: CASNQGTIYF. In DNA, the CDR3 is TGTGCCAGTAATCAAGGCACCATATATTTT.

This sequence joins TRBV5-1 and TRBJ1-2; TRBD1 is a possible D gene (5 bases). Trimming removed 0 bases from V and 7 bases from J, with 13 bases in between. The germline CDR1 and CDR2 sequences are SGHRS and YFSETQ. There are 14 residues in the CDR3. The CDR3 is CASSLAVSQGGYTF. CDR3 in DNA: TGCGCCAGCAGCTTGGCCGTATCCCAGGGTGGCTACACCTTC.

The table lists this clone with a count of one. The CDR3 region is CSVPGGLADEQYF. The CDR3 DNA sequence: TGCAGCGTTCCTGGGGGCCTTGCTGACGAGCAGTACTTC. This chain connects TRBV29-1 to TRBJ2-7; maybe TRBD1 (6 bases). The V gene lost 5 bases and the J gene lost 5 bases, with 16 bases spanning the gap. This CDR3 has 13 amino acids. The germline V gene has CDR1 SQVTM and CDR2 ANQGSEA.

The CDR3 region is CASSLWGSWGKKSYEQYF. The CDR3 DNA is TGTGCCAGCAGTTTATGGGGTAGCTGGGGAAAGAAAAGCTACGAGCAGTACTTC. The chain employs TRBV28 and TRBJ2-7; D is unresolved. The CDR3 is 18 amino acids. Germline lookup yields CDR1 MDHEN and CDR2 SYDVKM. The ends were cut back, 0 bases at V and 3 bases at J, with 21 bases in the middle.

This rearrangement joins TRBV7-9 to TRBJ2-3; D is ambiguous. Germline V gives CDR1 SEHNR, CDR2 FQNEAQ (reference sequence). The V end was cut by 1 base, the J end by 10 bases, with 6 bases between. The CDR3 extends over 11 amino acids. The CDR3 nucleotides are TGTGCCAGCAGCTTAGAGTCGGCGCAGTATTTT. It specifies CASSLESAQYF.

The chain combines TRBV27 with TRBJ2-1, with a weak D call TRBD2 (6 bases). This CDR3 spans 15 amino acids. V gave up 0 bases and J gave up 1 base, with 7 bases separating them. The germline CDR1 and CDR2 sequences are MNHEY and SMNVEV (reference sequence). Here the CDR3 DNA reads TGTGCCAGCAGTTTATCGGGGGGATCCTACAATGAGCAGTTCTTC. This codes for CASSLSGGSYNEQFF.

For this clone: A single base separates this from a much larger clone, so it may be a read error. Other DNA sequences from this sample encode an identical CDR3 as well. The rearrangement links TRBV28 to TRBJ2-7; 7 nucleotides line up with TRBD2. The CDR3 is 16 residues long. V was pared by 5 bases and J by 2 bases, with 12 bases of the junction left unmatched. The germline V gene has CDR1 MDHEN and CDR2 SYDVKM. The CDR3 spells CASSPAGTSGAYEQYF. The CDR3 DNA follows: TGTGCCAGCAGTCCCGCCGGGACCAGCGGGGCCTACGAGCAGTACTTC. The whole variable domain, filled in from reference TRBV28 and TRBJ2-7, reads DVKVTQSSRYLVKRTGEKVFLECVQDMDHENMFWYRQDPGLGLRLIYFSYDVKMKEKGDIPEGYSVSREKKERFSLILESASTNQTSMYLCASSPAGTSGAYEQYFGPGTRLTVT.

The table lists this clone with a few counts. This rearrangement joins TRBV30 to TRBJ1-1; weak D call: TRBD1 (6 bases). Per the germline V gene, CDR1 is GTSNPN and CDR2 is SVGIG (reference sequence). The CDR3 totals 13 residues. V gave up 3 bases and J gave up 3 bases, with 11 bases separating them. In nucleotides, the CDR3 is TGTGCCTGGAGCAGGGGTTTGGACACTGAAGCTTTCTTT. Protein: CAWSRGLDTEAFF.

J is TRBJ2-2 and V is TRBV4-1, with 7 nucleotides matching TRBD2. CDR3 length: 15 residues. The trim removed 4 bases at V and 4 bases at J, leaving 6 bases unmatched. The germline V gene encodes CDR1 MGHRA and CDR2 YSYEKL. The chain's CDR3 is CASSRLGGVTGELFF. As DNA, the CDR3 is TGCGCCAGCAGCCGGTTGGGAGGGGTCACCGGGGAGCTGTTTTTT.

The V call is TRBV28, the J call TRBJ2-1; possibly TRBD2 for D (6 bases). The germline gives CDR1 MDHEN, CDR2 SYDVKM. The V end was cut by 6 bases, the J end by 4 bases, with 13 bases between. The length of the CDR3 is 14 residues. CDR3 in amino acids: CASRAGTSYNEQFF. As DNA, the CDR3 is TGTGCCAGCAGGGCGGGGACTTCGTACAATGAGCAGTTCTTC.

V and J are TRBV5-4 and TRBJ2-7, with 7 bases matching TRBD1. CDR3 length: 13 amino acids. CDR1 is SGHNT and CDR2 is YYREEE in the germline V gene (reference sequence). V shed 4 bases, J shed 5 bases, and the junction held 6 bases outside the gene matches. This CDR3 is CASSIQGLDEQYF. CDR3 DNA: TGTGCCAGCAGCATACAGGGGCTCGACGAGCAGTACTTC. Drawing the rest from reference TRBV5-4 and TRBJ2-7, the complete variable domain is ETGVTQSPTHLIKTRGQQVTLRCSSQSGHNTVSWYQQALGQGPQFIFQYYREEENGRGNFPPRFSGLQFPNYSSELNVNALELDDSALYLCASSIQGLDEQYFGPGTRLTVT.

The chain has TRBV4-1 and TRBJ1-6; D uncertain. The CDR3 has 15 amino acids. V lost 0 bases to trimming and J lost 7 bases, with 10 bases between them. The germline gives CDR1 MGHRA, CDR2 YSYEKL. The CDR3 sequence: CASSQDWLVNSPLHF. CDR3 sequence (DNA): TGCGCCAGCAGCCAAGATTGGTTGGTGAATTCACCCCTCCACTTT.

The V gene is TRBV30, the J gene TRBJ2-1; the D gene is possibly TRBD2 (7 bases). V lost 1 base, J lost 7 bases, and 17 bases lay in between. The CDR3 contains 15 residues. Germline V gene sequence: CDR1 GTSNPN, CDR2 SVGIG (reference sequence). The CDR3 DNA reads as TGTGCCTGGAGTGCCCCGGGGGGCCGGGGAAATGAGCAGTTCTTC. Encoded protein: CAWSAPGGRGNEQFF.

For the CDR3, the DNA is TGCGCCAGCAGCGCCCCCTTAGCGGGAGAATCCTACGAGCAGTACTTC. Protein product: CASSAPLAGESYEQYF. The chain recombines TRBV4-1 with TRBJ2-7; TRBD2 aligns across 9 bases. The CDR3 is 16 residues long. Germline V gives CDR1 MGHRA, CDR2 YSYEKL. J gave up 1 base and V 5 bases, and 9 bases lay outside the gene matches.

This sequence joins TRBV7-2 and TRBJ1-2; the D is unclear. Trimming stripped 3 bases from V and 1 base from J, with 3 bases between. The germline gives CDR1 SGHTA, CDR2 FQGNSA. This CDR3 is 12 amino acids long. CDR3 residues: CASSLSNYGYTF. CDR3 bases: TGTGCCAGCAGCTTGAGTAACTATGGCTACACCTTC. The variable domain in full, completed from reference TRBV7-2 and TRBJ1-2, reads GAGVSQSPSNKVTEKGKDVELRCDPISGHTALYWYRQSLGQGLEFLIYFQGNSAPDKSGLPSDRFSAERTGGSVSTLTIQRTQQEDSAVYLCASSLSNYGYTFGSGTRLTVV.

This clone was counted a single time. The chain uses TRBV29-1 and TRBJ2-7; D is possibly TRBD1 (6 bases). The CDR3 has 11 amino acids. Per germline, CDR1 SQVTM and CDR2 ANQGSEA. The V end was cut by 5 bases, the J end by 3 bases, with 8 bases between. CDR3 coding DNA: TGCAGCGTTAGGGGGAGCTACGAGCAGTACTTC. It translates to CSVRGSYEQYF.

DNA for the CDR3: TGTGCCATCAGCGGGGGGTCAGGGAACTATGGCTACACCTTC. Amino acids: CAISGGSGNYGYTF. This chain connects TRBV10-3 to TRBJ1-2, with D possibly being TRBD1 (5 bases). Germline V gene sequence: CDR1 ENHRY, CDR2 SYGVKD. This CDR3 comprises 14 residues. The V end was cut by 6 bases, the J end by 2 bases, with 13 bases between.

The chain employs TRBV5-4 and TRBJ2-7, with D maybe TRBD1 (6 bases). V lost 0 bases, J lost 7 bases, and 14 bases lay in between. The CDR3 spans 14 residues. Germline V lookup: CDR1 SGHNT, CDR2 YYREEE (reference sequence). The CDR3 here is CASSLGQDLSEQYF. In nucleotides, the CDR3 is TGTGCCAGCAGCTTGGGACAGGACCTGAGTGAGCAGTACTTC.

For this clone: One junction end disagrees with the germline gene, perhaps due to a read error. The chain couples TRBV28 to TRBJ1-1; TRBD1 aligns across 7 bases. CDR1 and CDR2 (germline): MDHEN, SYDVKM. The CDR3 consists of 12 residues. The DNA of the CDR3 is TGTGCCAGCAGCCCTTCGGGGGGACAGCACCGCTTT. Translation gives CASSPSGGQHRF.

This chain links TRBV14 with TRBJ2-1; 8 bases match TRBD2. Germline loops: CDR1 SGHDN, CDR2 FVKESK. The CDR3 consists of 17 residues. V shed 3 bases, J shed 8 bases, and the junction held 15 bases outside the gene matches. The chain's CDR3 is CASSQTSGLVSLDEQFF. The DNA of the CDR3 is TGTGCCAGCAGCCAGACCTCGGGACTAGTAAGTCTCGATGAGCAGTTCTTC.

The chain recombines TRBV30 with TRBJ1-1; D not certain. Germline V gene lookup returns CDR1 GTSNPN and CDR2 SVGIG (reference sequence). The V and J ends lost 0 bases and 2 bases respectively, with 10 bases between them. The CDR3 covers 14 residues. The CDR3 loop is CAWSVGRLNTEAFF. Written as DNA, the CDR3 is TGTGCCTGGAGTGTCGGCAGGCTAAACACTGAAGCTTTCTTT.

This clone has just one count. The chain links TRBV25-1 to TRBJ2-3, with 8 nucleotides matching TRBD1. Unmatched junction bases numbered 8, after V lost 2 bases and J lost 4 bases. Per the germline V gene, CDR1 is MGHDK and CDR2 is SYGVNS. CDR3 length: 16 residues. The CDR3 coding sequence is TGTGCCAGCAGTGAAGAGGACAGGGCAGGGGCAGATACGCAGTATTTT. Its protein product is CASSEEDRAGADTQYF.

Concerning this clone itself: The conserved closing phenylalanine or tryptophan is absent in this CDR3, likely reflecting a read error. The DNA is left out, because the CDR3 cannot be placed on it with certainty; the CDR3 is given as TCRdb lists it. The J gene is TRBJ2-7, the V gene TRBV14. In germline, CDR1 is SGHDN, CDR2 FVKESK. The CDR3 numbers 10 amino acids, ends counted. The CDR3: CATTSGFGPI.